Shown below are 14 T cell receptor beta chains from a single sample sequenced in a study of blood T cell repertoires in COVID-19. TCRdb keeps only in-frame clones here, not all; method: immunoSEQ multiplex PCR. The sample shows over 200,000 clones, around 92% of them seen only once. Source material: peripheral blood. All receptors come from a person aged 18 to 30 with COVID-19, enrolled during active disease.

The chain employs TRBV11-3 and TRBJ2-2; perhaps TRBD2 as D (6 bases). V was clipped by 5 bases and J by 1 base, with 14 bases between them. CDR1 and CDR2 from the germline V gene are SGHNT and YENEEA. There are 16 residues in the CDR3. CDR3 residues: CASSLIDSGNTGELFF. The CDR3 DNA reads TGTGCCAGCAGCCTAATAGATAGCGGGAACACCGGGGAGCTGTTTTTT. Full variable domain (missing parts from reference TRBV11-3 and TRBJ2-2): EAGVVQSPRYKIIEKKQPVAFWCNPISGHNTLYWYLQNLGQGPELLIRYENEEAVDDSQLPKDRFSAERLKGVDSTLKIQPAELGDSAVYLCASSLIDSGNTGELFFGEGSRLTVL.

This sequence joins TRBV5-6 and TRBJ2-7, with D possibly matching TRBD2 (5 bases). The V end was cut by 0 bases, the J end by 0 bases, with 7 bases between. Germline lookup yields CDR1 SGHDT and CDR2 YYEEEE. This CDR3 has 14 amino acids. The CDR3 is CASSLDGVSYEQYF. As DNA, the CDR3 is TGTGCCAGCAGCTTGGACGGGGTCTCCTACGAGCAGTACTTC.

The V gene is TRBV5-1, the J gene TRBJ1-1, with D perhaps matching TRBD1 (6 bases). V was cut by 4 bases and J by 4 bases, with 11 bases left in between. Germline V gives CDR1 SGHRS, CDR2 YFSETQ. The CDR3 has 13 residues. This CDR3 reads CASSPGVGTEAFF. The CDR3 nucleotides are TGCGCCAGCAGCCCAGGGGTGGGCACTGAAGCTTTCTTT.

The chain uses TRBV11-3 and TRBJ2-2; 9 bases are shared with TRBD2. The germline V gene has CDR1 SGHNT and CDR2 YENEEA. Trimming removed 3 bases from V and 1 base from J; junction bases left unmatched: 6. CDR3 size: 17 residues. In DNA, the CDR3 is TGTGCCAGCAGCTTGAAGGTTAGCGGGAGGAACACCGGGGAGCTGTTTTTT. Amino acid sequence: CASSLKVSGRNTGELFF.

The chain employs TRBV9 and TRBJ2-3; D is unresolved. CDR3 length: 12 residues. CDR1 and CDR2 (germline): SGDLS, YYNGEE. Trimming shortened V by 2 bases and J by 3 bases, and 4 bases separated the two germline ends. The CDR3 DNA sequence: TGTGCCAGCAGCGTCCGGACAGATACGCAGTATTTT. Translated: CASSVRTDTQYF.

This clone is a singleton in its sample. The chain uses TRBV5-1 and TRBJ1-5; D gene uncertain. CDR1 and CDR2 from the germline V gene are SGHRS and YFSETQ. The CDR3 covers 14 residues. With 0 bases removed from V and 3 bases from J, the gap between germline ends came to 7 bases. CDR3 bases: TGCGCCAGCAGCTTGGAGCTCTTCAATCAGCCCCAGCATTTT. This encodes CASSLELFNQPQHF.

The chain recombines TRBV3-1 (or the pseudogene TRBV3-2) with TRBJ2-1; D is undetermined. Looked up from germline, CDR1 is LGHDT and CDR2 is YNNKEL (reference sequence). Trimming removed 5 bases from V and 10 bases from J, with 9 bases in between. This CDR3 has 11 residues. CDR3 amino acids: CASSIDKEQFF. CDR3 DNA: TGTGCCAGCAGCATAGATAAGGAGCAGTTCTTC.

The V call is TRBV6-5, the J call TRBJ1-2, with TRBD1 matching over 9 bases. CDR3 length: 16 amino acids. The germline CDR1 and CDR2 sequences are MNHEY and SVGAGI. V shed 0 bases, J shed 2 bases, and the junction held 4 bases outside the gene matches. CDR3 loop: CASSYSKGQGNYGYTF. The DNA for the CDR3 is TGTGCCAGCAGTTACTCGAAAGGACAGGGGAACTATGGCTACACCTTC.

The chain recombines TRBV27 with TRBJ2-7; D uncertain. CDR3 length: 13 residues. From germline, CDR1 is MNHEY and CDR2 SMNVEV (reference sequence). Trimming removed 0 bases at V and 3 bases at J, with 6 bases between. As DNA, the CDR3 is TGTGCCAGCAGTTTATCGTTTCACTACGAGCAGTACTTC. This encodes CASSLSFHYEQYF.

V gene TRBV6-5 combines with J gene TRBJ1-2; 12 nucleotides align to TRBD1. J was trimmed by 7 bases and V by 6 bases; bases with no gene match: 3. The V gene's germline CDR1 is MNHEY and CDR2 SVGAGI. The CDR3 contains 13 residues. The CDR3 DNA is TGTGCCAGCAGGGGACAGGGGGCTGTTGGCTACACCTTC. This codes for CASRGQGAVGYTF.

The rearrangement joins TRBV10-3 to TRBJ2-1; no clear D gene. This CDR3 spans 11 amino acids. Germline V gene lookup returns CDR1 ENHRY and CDR2 SYGVKD. Trimming took 6 bases from V and 6 from J, leaving 6 bases between them. The CDR3 region is CAIRRSNEQFF. CDR3 sequence (DNA): TGTGCCATCAGGCGCTCCAATGAGCAGTTCTTC.

This clone was seen just once. V and J are TRBV18 and TRBJ1-5; 7 nucleotides align to TRBD1. The germline gives CDR1 KGHSH, CDR2 LQKENI. Trimming removed 2 bases from V and 0 bases from J; junction bases left unmatched: 7. This CDR3 contains 17 residues. CDR3 amino acids: CASSPGRDSYSNQPQHF. The DNA of the CDR3 is TGTGCCAGCTCACCAGGCAGGGACAGTTATAGCAATCAGCCCCAGCATTTT.

This chain uses TRBV5-5 with TRBJ2-7; no firm D call. Trimming removed 1 base at V and 3 bases at J, with 11 bases between. CDR3 length equals 14 residues. CDR1 and CDR2 (germline): SGHKS, YYEKEE (reference sequence). The CDR3 nucleotides read TGTGCCAGCAGCTTGTTTGACGGAGACTACGAGCAGTACTTC. This encodes CASSLFDGDYEQYF.

The V call is TRBV6-2 or TRBV6-3, the J call TRBJ1-1; TRBD1 might be the D (6 bases). Germline loops: CDR1 MNHEY, CDR2 SVGEGT. Trimming left V 2 bases short and J 6 bases short, with 7 bases between. The CDR3 runs to 12 residues. CDR3 nucleotides: TGTGCCAGCAGTTACAACAGGGCTGAAGCTTTCTTT. Translation gives CASSYNRAEAFF.